The 14 T cell receptor beta chains reported below all come from one sample, sequenced in a study of blood T cells in healthy people across ages. Next came a second PCR, run for about 6 to 12 cycles, which used a sample-barcoded 5' primer along with a J-beta primer mix. TCRdb reprocessed the 5' RACE reads via MiXCR and lists one record per CDR3 protein. The table records some 940,000 distinct CDR3 sequences, almost 30% of them present only once. The sample also formed part of further work on T cells of mothers and their children.

The sample consisted of blood. Every receptor here comes from a woman aged 40 to 49 in good health.

The chain links TRBV18 to TRBJ2-4; D uncertain. The germline CDR1 and CDR2 sequences are KGHSH and LQKENI. The CDR3 length is 15 residues. V was shortened by 3 bases and J by 0 bases, with 9 bases between the two germline ends. The CDR3 bases are TGTGCCAGCTCACCTGGACGGCGAGCCAAAAACATTCAGTACTTC. Its protein product is CASSPGRRAKNIQYF.

This clonotype has more than one count but fewer than ten. The chain is built from TRBV7-2 and TRBJ1-1, with 9 bases that match TRBD1. The germline gives CDR1 SGHTA, CDR2 FQGNSA. This CDR3 is built from 15 residues. Trimming at V came to 3 bases and at J to 5 bases, leaving 7 bases not matched to a gene. Here the CDR3 reads CASSLLTGQGTEAFF. DNA of the CDR3: TGTGCCAGCAGCTTGCTGACCGGACAGGGGACTGAAGCTTTCTTT.

This clonotype was observed a handful of times. The chain combines TRBV5-1 with TRBJ1-2; D ambiguous. V was cut by 7 bases and J by 5 bases, with 9 bases left in between. There are 11 residues in the CDR3. Looked up from germline, CDR1 is SGHRS and CDR2 is YFSETQ. CDR3 bases: TGCGCCAGCGGAGACCCGTATGGCTACACCTTC. Protein sequence: CASGDPYGYTF.

This clonotype has just a few counts. V gene TRBV6-6 combines with J gene TRBJ1-2; 9 bases line up with TRBD1. The CDR3 has 13 residues. V shed 5 bases, J shed 8 bases, and the junction held 6 bases outside the gene matches. Germline values: CDR1 MNHNY, CDR2 SVGAGI (reference sequence). CDR3: CASSLGTGPGYTF. The CDR3 DNA reads as TGTGCCAGCAGTCTAGGGACAGGGCCGGGCTACACCTTC.

The sample holds a few counts of this clonotype. DNA for the CDR3: TGTGCCATCAGTGGCCCTCGACAGGGGGCTTTGGAGACCCAGTACTTC. Its protein is CAISGPRQGALETQYF. The chain has TRBV10-3 and TRBJ2-5; TRBD1 matches 10 bases. Per germline, CDR1 ENHRY and CDR2 SYGVKD. The V gene end was trimmed by 4 bases and the J gene end by 5 bases; junction bases not matched to a gene: 10. The CDR3 runs 16 residues.

V is TRBV12-3 or TRBV12-4 and J is TRBJ2-1; perhaps TRBD1 as D (5 bases). The CDR3 sequence is 14 residues long. V lost 1 base and J lost 10, with 14 bases in between. CDR3 in amino acids: CASSLGQGKIEQFF. CDR3 coding DNA: TGTGCCAGCAGTTTAGGCCAGGGTAAGATCGAGCAGTTCTTC.

This chain links TRBV29-1 with TRBJ2-1; TRBD1 matches 8 bases. The germline V gene has CDR1 SQVTM and CDR2 ANQGSEA. This CDR3 comprises 15 residues. The V and J ends lost 7 bases and 6 bases, in that order; junction bases with no gene match: 14. The CDR3 region is CSAQRQGTSGNEQFF. CDR3 nucleotide sequence: TGCAGCGCCCAAAGACAGGGGACATCGGGCAATGAGCAGTTCTTC.

V gene TRBV20-1 combines with J gene TRBJ2-2; D remains unclear. V was pared by 6 bases and J by 5 bases, with 13 bases between. This CDR3 has 13 residues. Germline V lookup: CDR1 DFQATT, CDR2 SNEGSKA (reference sequence). The CDR3 bases are TGCAGTGCATCAAATACGAGGACCGGGGAGCTGTTTTTT. Translating gives CSASNTRTGELFF.

This chain links TRBV9 with TRBJ2-1, with D possibly being TRBD2 (5 bases). Trimming removed 3 bases at V and 9 bases at J, with 10 bases between. This CDR3 spans 12 amino acids. CDR1 is SGDLS, CDR2 YYNGEE, per germline. The CDR3: CASSARGIEQFF. CDR3 in DNA: TGTGCCAGCAGCGCACGGGGAATTGAGCAGTTCTTC.

About this clonotype: A much larger clone lies a single base off, so this may be a read error. This chain links TRBV7-7 with TRBJ2-7; 10 bases map to TRBD1. The CDR3 is 14 amino acids. The germline V gene encodes CDR1 SSHAT and CDR2 FNYEAQ (reference sequence). CDR3: CASSPGTGDYERYF. The CDR3, as DNA: TGTGCTAGCAGCCCGGGGACAGGGGACTACGAGCGGTACTTC.

The chain combines TRBV4-2 with TRBJ2-3; tentatively, D is TRBD2 (6 bases). CDR1 is LGHNA and CDR2 is YNFKEQ in the germline V gene. V lost 0 bases to trimming and J lost 5 bases, with 15 bases between them. The CDR3 covers 16 residues. The CDR3, as DNA: TGTGCCAGCAGCCAAGATTTTGCGGGGAGTCGAGATACGCAGTATTTT. Protein: CASSQDFAGSRDTQYF.

This clonotype appeared a few times. The J gene is TRBJ1-2, the V gene TRBV6-5; perhaps TRBD1 as D (6 bases). This CDR3 contains 15 residues. Germline loops: CDR1 MNHEY, CDR2 SVGAGI. Trimming cost V 2 bases and J 9 bases, with 19 bases left between them. This chain's CDR3 is CASSYRFPTGGSYTF. In nucleotides, the CDR3 is TGTGCCAGCAGTTACAGATTCCCGACAGGTGGGAGCTACACCTTC.

This clonotype was detected many times. Since a much larger clone is just one base distant, this may be a read error. The V call is TRBV5-1, the J call TRBJ2-7; TRBD2 might be the D (5 bases). Germline loops: CDR1 SGHRS, CDR2 YFSETQ. The CDR3 is 16 amino acids. The CDR3 DNA reads as TGCGCCGGCAGCACCGACCCCGGCGGACTGTTGAGTGAGCAGTACTTC. It translates to CAGSTDPGGLLSEQYF.

This clonotype was seen a few times. J is TRBJ1-2 and V is TRBV6-2 or TRBV6-3; D unclear. The germline V gene encodes CDR1 MNHEY and CDR2 SVGEGT. CDR3 length: 15 residues. V shed 2 bases and J shed 2 bases, with 12 bases lying between them. This CDR3 is CASSYRPVRNYGYTF. The CDR3 coding sequence is TGTGCCAGCAGTTACCGACCCGTCCGGAACTATGGCTACACCTTC.